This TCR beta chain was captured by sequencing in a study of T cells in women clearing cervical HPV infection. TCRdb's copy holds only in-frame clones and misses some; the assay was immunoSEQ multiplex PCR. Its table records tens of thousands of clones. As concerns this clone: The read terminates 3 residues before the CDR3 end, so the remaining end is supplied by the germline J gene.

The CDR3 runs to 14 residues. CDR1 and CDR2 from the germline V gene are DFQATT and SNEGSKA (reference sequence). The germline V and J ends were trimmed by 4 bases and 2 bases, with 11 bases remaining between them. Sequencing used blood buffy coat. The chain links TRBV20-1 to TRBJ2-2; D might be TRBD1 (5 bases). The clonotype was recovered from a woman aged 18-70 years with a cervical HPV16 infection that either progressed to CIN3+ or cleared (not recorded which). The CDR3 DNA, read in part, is TGCAGTGCTACAGGGTTTCCAAACACCGGGGAG. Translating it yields CSATGFPNTGE. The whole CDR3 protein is CSATGFPNTGELFF.